This T cell receptor (beta chain) was sequenced in a study of blood T cell repertoires in COVID-19 (TCRdb year 2020). At the level of the whole study: Collaborator samples came from the United States, Italy and Spain and covered acute and convalescent phases of COVID-19. The repertoires were released in a freely available public database intended as a resource for research on the immune response to SARS-CoV-2. Nearly every sample came with metadata listing a de-identified subject ID, COVID-19 status, age in years and sex. Deeply sampled blood TCRbeta repertoires from subjects exposed to, actively infected with, or recovered from COVID-19 were included in the dataset. Samples were obtained from the ongoing ImmuneRACE study (first 160 participants) and from over 1,000 subjects provided by 6 global collaborators. The prospective study material was composed of cDNA or gDNA derived from T cells, B-cell-depleted T cells, or PBMCs. Where available, HLA class I and class II types were taken from metadata supplied by the sample provider and were not determined by assay-based typing.

V ends up 5 bases short and J 7 bases short, with an unmatched junction base count of 6. Reading the germline V gene gives CDR1 SNHLY and CDR2 FYNNEI. Including cysteine and phenylalanine, the CDR3 has 14 amino acids. The entry retains the CDR3 DNA only, 42 bases that are in frame from base 1. TCRbeta CDR3 regions were amplified from genomic DNA by means of the immunoSEQ Assay, a bias-controlled multiplex PCR. From the authors' description of their analysis: The number of nucleated cells in each sample was estimated by amplification of reference gene primers within the assay. Sequence reads were collapsed and filtered to measure the absolute abundance of every unique TCRbeta CDR3 rearrangement. Productive Simpson clonality was computed per sample as the square root of Simpson's diversity index over productive rearrangements. TCRdb provides this immuneACCESS table in a form limited to in-frame rearrangements. Some clones are lacking; in checked studies, under half of them reflect an unresolved V gene, and why the rest are absent is not known. V and J calls and clone size are those listed in that table; D and trimming were worked out from the DNA. The sample table holds 150,000 or so clones, of which roughly 86% were seen once. 0.45% to 0.6% of the sample is held by the ten biggest clonotypes.

One collaborating source in Seattle enrolled patients while the patients were actively infected and followed the patients over time throughout the course of disease. Whole blood was collected in K2EDTA tubes by collaborating institutions according to the institutions' own protocols. For TCRbeta analysis, collaborators shipped samples in one of three forms: frozen whole blood, isolated PBMCs, or DNA extracted from either of those sample types. Note on this clone: Its antigen remains unidentified. No base quality information exists; no much larger clone differs at one position.

General conclusions and limits of the study: The amount of clinical and demographic metadata varied by source and participant and was provided uncurated.

Material for sequencing was peripheral blood. This chain joins TRBV2 to TRBJ2-7, with 12 middle bases fitting TRBD2. This receptor was identified in a man between 60 and 75 years old with COVID-19, enrolled during active disease. The nucleotide sequence reads TGTGCCAGCAGTAGACTAGCGGGAGTCGAGGAGCAGTACTTC. This encodes CASSRLAGVEEQYF. Here the CDR3 is joined to the reference TRBV2 and TRBJ2-7 genes, and the full variable domain is: EPEVTQTPSHQVTQMGQEVILRCVPISNHLYFYWYRQILGQKVEFLVSFYNNEISEKSEIFDDQFSVERPDGSNFTLKIRSTKLEDSAMYFCASSRLAGVEEQYFGPGTRLTVT.